A single sample is the source of the 30 T cell receptor beta chains below, sequenced in a study of shared clonotypes between healthy human individuals. CD45RO-negative CD8 cells positively selected for CCR7 made up the naive population, which excluded terminally differentiated effector memory CD45RA+ cells. The table came from immunoSEQ multiplex PCR; TCRdb's copy has only in-frame clones and leaves some out. The table shows 1.5 million to 2.5 million clones, with about 94% occurring only once. Sequencing was done on a sample of naive CD8+ T cells sorted from blood. These receptors were taken from a man in his late teens or twenties in good health.

V and J are TRBV28 and TRBJ2-3; D ambiguous. Deletions cut 1 base from V and 4 bases from J, with 9 bases between. Germline CDR1 is MDHEN and CDR2 is SYDVKM. The CDR3 runs 14 residues. The CDR3 coding sequence is TGTGCCAGCAGTTTATCCGACACTCCAGATACGCAGTATTTT. It codes for CASSLSDTPDTQYF.

A remark on this clone: Other DNA sequences in the sample encode the same CDR3. The V call is TRBV9, the J call TRBJ2-7; weak D call: TRBD2 (5 bases). V gave up 0 bases and J gave up 2 bases, with 6 bases separating them. The CDR3 spans 13 residues. Looked up from germline, CDR1 is SGDLS and CDR2 is YYNGEE. CDR3 sequence: CASSVGETYEQYF. CDR3 DNA: TGTGCCAGCAGCGTAGGGGAGACCTACGAGCAGTACTTC.

The rearrangement uses TRBV9 and TRBJ2-1; maybe TRBD2 (5 bases). This CDR3 has 15 residues. Germline V lookup: CDR1 SGDLS, CDR2 YYNGEE. V lost 4 bases, J lost 5 bases, and 16 bases lay in between. In nucleotides, the CDR3 is TGTGCCAGCAGCCACGATAGCGACCCAGACAATGAGCAGTTCTTC. Protein sequence: CASSHDSDPDNEQFF.

The rearrangement links TRBV4-3 to TRBJ2-7; 10 bases are shared with TRBD2. V lost 1 base, J lost 5 bases, and 8 bases stayed unmatched. The CDR3 has 16 residues. The germline V gene encodes CDR1 LGHNA and CDR2 YSLEER. As DNA, the CDR3 is TGCGCCAGCAGCCAAGCCCAGGCTAGCGGGAGCGACGAGCAGTACTTC. Translating it yields CASSQAQASGSDEQYF.

DNA for the CDR3: TGTGCCAGCAGCCATGTCGACAACATGAACACTGAAGCTTTCTTT. Residues: CASSHVDNMNTEAFF. This chain uses TRBV4-2 with TRBJ1-1, with unresolved D. The CDR3 totals 15 residues. V was cut by 3 bases and J by 0 bases, with 11 bases left in between. CDR1 and CDR2 (germline): LGHNA, YNFKEQ.

The chain combines TRBV9 with TRBJ2-1, with 7 bases that match TRBD2. The germline CDR1 and CDR2 sequences are SGDLS and YYNGEE. The CDR3 extends over 19 amino acids. Unmatched junction bases numbered 12, after V lost 0 bases and J lost 0 bases. This CDR3 is CASSVGGSPFPSSYNEQFF. The CDR3 nucleotides read TGTGCCAGCAGCGTAGGCGGGAGTCCCTTTCCCAGCTCCTACAATGAGCAGTTCTTC.

This CDR3 is CARALSGGYNEQFF. DNA for the CDR3: TGTGCCAGAGCCCTATCGGGAGGGTACAATGAGCAGTTCTTC. The chain carries TRBV2 and TRBJ2-1; 8 positions match TRBD2. V lost 9 bases, J lost 4 bases, and 8 bases stayed unmatched. Germline V gene lookup returns CDR1 SNHLY and CDR2 FYNNEI. The CDR3 consists of 14 residues.

V gene TRBV5-4 combines with J gene TRBJ2-1, with 8 bases fitting TRBD2. Germline V gene sequence: CDR1 SGHNT, CDR2 YYREEE (reference sequence). This CDR3 has 13 amino acids. V lost 3 bases, J lost 6 bases, and 2 bases stayed unmatched. CDR3: CASSSTSGNEQFF. The CDR3 DNA sequence: TGTGCCAGCAGCTCAACTAGCGGCAATGAGCAGTTCTTC.

The chain is built from TRBV28 and TRBJ2-5; 7 bases align to TRBD1. The V segment lost 4 bases and the J segment 3 bases; nucleotides outside the gene matches: 17. CDR3 size: 18 residues. CDR1 is MDHEN and CDR2 is SYDVKM in the germline V gene. CDR3 DNA sequence: TGTGCCAGCAGTTCCATCAACTATTGGACAGGTAAAGAAGAGACCCAGTACTTC. It yields the protein CASSSINYWTGKEETQYF.

This chain links TRBV7-9 with TRBJ2-7; TRBD1 is a possible D gene (6 bases). Germline CDR1 and CDR2: SEHNR and FQNEAQ (reference sequence). V lost 2 bases and J 0 bases, leaving 8 bases between the germline ends. The CDR3 runs 14 residues. The CDR3 DNA reads as TGTGCCAGCAGCTTAACAGGGTACTCCTACGAGCAGTACTTC. Translation gives CASSLTGYSYEQYF.

V and J are TRBV5-1 and TRBJ1-1; D is unresolved. Trimming took 2 bases from V and 7 from J, leaving 12 bases between them. The CDR3 extends over 13 amino acids. Germline V gives CDR1 SGHRS, CDR2 YFSETQ. CDR3: CASSFMRVFEAFF. The CDR3 DNA reads TGCGCCAGCAGCTTCATGAGAGTCTTTGAAGCTTTCTTT.

The chain joins TRBV25-1 to TRBJ1-1; D might be TRBD1 (5 bases). The V gene's germline CDR1 is MGHDK and CDR2 SYGVNS. The V end lost 4 bases, the J end lost 1 base, and 10 bases lay between the germline ends. This CDR3 has 14 residues. The CDR3 DNA reads as TGTGCCAGCAGTGGGCCGGGGACGAACACTGAAGCTTTCTTT. Protein: CASSGPGTNTEAFF.

The V gene is TRBV27, the J gene TRBJ2-7; D not resolved. The CDR3 runs 14 residues. The ends were cut back, 7 bases at V and 0 bases at J, with 13 bases in the middle. Germline-derived CDR1 and CDR2 are MNHEY and SMNVEV (reference sequence). CDR3 protein: CASTPQTGSYEQYF. Here the CDR3 DNA reads TGTGCCAGCACCCCGCAGACCGGCTCCTACGAGCAGTACTTC.

This rearrangement joins TRBV7-9 to TRBJ2-1; no clear D gene. Trimming took off 5 bases at V and 9 bases at J, with 26 bases between the two ends. The CDR3 sequence is 17 residues long. Germline V gene sequence: CDR1 SEHNR, CDR2 FQNEAQ (reference sequence). The CDR3: CASSLPGFGGPFGEQFF. The CDR3 DNA reads as TGTGCCAGCAGCCTACCCGGTTTTGGCGGCCCTTTCGGTGAGCAGTTCTTC.

This chain uses TRBV5-6 with TRBJ2-7, with 9 bases identical to TRBD1. Germline CDR1 and CDR2: SGHDT and YYEEEE. The CDR3 has 14 residues. Trimming took 1 base from V and 5 from J; bases not matched to a gene: 4. CDR3 loop: CASSLTGGLDEQYF. The CDR3 DNA reads as TGTGCCAGCAGCTTGACAGGGGGCTTGGACGAGCAGTACTTC.

The chain links TRBV27 to TRBJ1-5, with TRBD1 identical over 7 bases. After removal of 2 bases from V and 4 bases from J, the junction contained 5 bases not matched to a gene. CDR3 size: 15 residues. Germline V gene data show CDR1 as MNHEY and CDR2 as SMNVEV (reference sequence). The CDR3 DNA reads as TGTGCCAGCAGTTTAGCCCAGGGGGTTAATCAGCCCCAGCATTTT. It translates to CASSLAQGVNQPQHF.

This chain connects TRBV18 to TRBJ1-5; D is perhaps TRBD1 (6 bases). CDR1 is KGHSH, CDR2 LQKENI, per germline. This CDR3 has 14 amino acids. Trimming took off 3 bases at V and 6 bases at J, with 12 bases between the two ends. CDR3 nucleotide sequence: TGTGCCAGCTCACCTGGGGGGGCCATTCAGCCCCAGCATTTT. It yields the protein CASSPGGAIQPQHF. The complete variable domain, with remaining parts taken from reference TRBV18 and TRBJ1-5, reads NAGVMQNPRHLVRRRGQEARLRCSPMKGHSHVYWYRQLPEEGLKFMVYLQKENIIDESGMPKERFSAEFPKEGPSILRIQQVVRGDSAAYFCASSPGGAIQPQHFGDGTRLSIL.

The V and J genes are TRBV11-3 and TRBJ2-7, with D maybe TRBD1 (6 bases). V was clipped by 5 bases and J by 7 bases, with 15 bases between them. Germline V gene sequence: CDR1 SGHNT, CDR2 YENEEA. The CDR3 is 13 residues long. The DNA for the CDR3 is TGTGCCAGCAGCGCCCGACAGGCCGGGGAGCAGTACTTC. Translation gives CASSARQAGEQYF.

V and J are TRBV27 and TRBJ2-1; maybe TRBD2 (6 bases). The CDR3 is 14 amino acids. CDR1 is MNHEY and CDR2 is SMNVEV in the germline V gene (reference sequence). V was shortened by 8 bases and J by 4 bases, with 15 bases between the two germline ends. The CDR3 DNA reads TGTGCCAGCGGTTGGGGGGAAGGGTACAATGAGCAGTTCTTC. Protein product: CASGWGEGYNEQFF.

The chain links TRBV4-2 to TRBJ1-2; D not certain. V was shortened by 0 bases and J by 8 bases, with 10 bases between the two germline ends. Germline loops: CDR1 LGHNA, CDR2 YNFKEQ. This CDR3 has 13 amino acids. This chain's CDR3 is CASSQDMTGGYTF. CDR3 nucleotide sequence: TGTGCCAGCAGCCAAGATATGACGGGGGGCTACACCTTC.

The rearrangement uses TRBV6-1 and TRBJ2-7; a possible D gene is TRBD1 (6 bases). Germline loops: CDR1 MNHNS, CDR2 SASEGT. This CDR3 spans 14 amino acids. V dropped 7 bases and J dropped 2 bases, with 15 bases sitting between them. The CDR3 bases are TGTGCCAGCACCGAGACAGGTATTACCTACGAGCAGTACTTC. It specifies CASTETGITYEQYF.

The CDR3 sequence is CASSLSLQSFPGTDTQYF. The CDR3 DNA reads TGTGCCAGCAGTTTATCACTACAGAGTTTCCCTGGCACAGATACGCAGTATTTT. The V and J genes are TRBV27 and TRBJ2-3; D is ambiguous. The germline V and J ends were trimmed by 0 bases and 1 base, with 17 bases remaining between them. The CDR3 is 18 amino acids. CDR1 MNHEY and CDR2 SMNVEV come from the germline V gene (reference sequence).

In this sample, this clone turned up once. The rearrangement uses TRBV6-5 and TRBJ2-3; D gene uncertain. CDR3 length: 14 residues. The V end was cut by 2 bases, the J end by 0 bases, with 6 bases between. Germline V CDR1 and CDR2: MNHEY, SVGAGI. The CDR3: CASSYTRSTDTQYF. The CDR3 bases are TGTGCCAGCAGTTACACCCGCAGCACAGATACGCAGTATTTT.

J is TRBJ2-3 and V is TRBV27; 7 positions match TRBD2. In germline, CDR1 is MNHEY, CDR2 SMNVEV (reference sequence). Trimming cost V 5 bases and J 2 bases; bases outside gene matches: 7. This CDR3 comprises 15 residues. DNA for the CDR3: TGTGCCAGCAGTACCCTAGCGGAAGTCACAGATACGCAGTATTTT. Translated, it gives CASSTLAEVTDTQYF.

DNA for the CDR3: TGTGCCAGCAGTTGGCTCGGATCCGGGAACACTGAAGCTTTCTTT. As protein: CASSWLGSGNTEAFF. The rearrangement uses TRBV27 and TRBJ1-1, with no clear D. The CDR3 is 15 amino acids. CDR1 and CDR2 from the germline V gene are MNHEY and SMNVEV (reference sequence). Deletions cut 4 bases from V and 1 base from J, with 13 bases between.

The CDR3, as DNA: TGTGCCAGCAGCTACCACGCGACAGGGATCTACGAGCAGTACTTC. Amino acid sequence: CASSYHATGIYEQYF. The chain joins TRBV7-8 to TRBJ2-7; 7 bases map to TRBD1. CDR1 is SGHVS and CDR2 is FQNEAQ in the germline V gene. The J segment lost 3 bases and the V segment lost 4 bases, leaving 9 bases of the junction unmatched. This CDR3 comprises 15 residues.

On this clone: At one end, the junction sequence differs from germline, possibly due to a read error. This chain connects TRBV4-3 to TRBJ2-1; D unresolved. This CDR3 comprises 13 residues. Germline V gene data show CDR1 as LGHNA and CDR2 as YSLEER. CDR3 protein: CASSPVGGGPMLF. The DNA of the CDR3 is TGCGCCAGCAGCCCCGTCGGTGGCGGACCAATGCTCTTC.

The chain employs TRBV2 and TRBJ2-3; perhaps D is TRBD1 or TRBD2 (6 bases each). This CDR3 spans 15 amino acids. The V end was cut by 2 bases, the J end by 5 bases, with 14 bases between. Germline CDR1 reads SNHLY; CDR2 reads FYNNEI. The CDR3 DNA is TGTGCCAGCAGTGAATGGGAGGCAGGGGTAGATACGCAGTATTTT. Translation gives CASSEWEAGVDTQYF.

The gene calls are TRBV6-6 and TRBJ2-7; D may be TRBD2 (6 bases). CDR3 length: 14 residues. V lost 4 bases to trimming and J lost 3 bases, with 13 bases between them. Germline V CDR1 and CDR2: MNHNY, SVGAGI (reference sequence). CDR3 sequence: CASSWGTGDYEQYF. The CDR3 nucleotides read TGTGCCAGCAGTTGGGGGACTGGGGACTACGAGCAGTACTTC.

Only a few counts were recorded for this clone. V and J are TRBV19 and TRBJ1-2, with unresolved D. V gave up 8 bases and J gave up 2 bases, with 12 bases separating them. The CDR3 is 13 residues long. Germline loops: CDR1 LNHDA, CDR2 SQIVND (reference sequence). DNA of the CDR3: TGTGCCAGTTCGGAGGTGGGAAACTATGGCTACACCTTC. Translated: CASSEVGNYGYTF.